A single sample is the source of the 9 T cell receptor beta chains below, sequenced in a study of blood T cell repertoires in COVID-19. Here immunoSEQ multiplex PCR was the method, and the copy in TCRdb shows in-frame clones only, minus some. The sample lists around 200,000 clones, about three quarters seen once, with 2.5% to 3.5% in the top ten. The sample was peripheral blood. These receptors all stem from a woman at least 80 years old with active or convalescent COVID-19.

The chain couples TRBV13 to TRBJ2-1, with D possibly TRBD2 on 5 matching bases. The CDR3 contains 15 residues. CDR1 is PRHDT, CDR2 FYEKMQ, per germline (reference sequence). The germline V and J ends were trimmed by 3 bases and 4 bases, with 13 bases remaining between them. The CDR3 DNA follows: TGTGCCAGCAGCTTCACGGGGATTGGTTACAATGAGCAGTTCTTC. Translated, it gives CASSFTGIGYNEQFF.

This chain links TRBV5-4 with TRBJ2-2, with D maybe TRBD1 (6 bases). Deletions cut 4 bases from V and 2 bases from J, with 15 bases between. The germline V gene encodes CDR1 SGHNT and CDR2 YYREEE (reference sequence). The CDR3 contains 16 residues. The CDR3: CASSRRTVSNTGELFF. The CDR3 DNA sequence: TGTGCCAGCAGCCGGCGGACAGTCAGCAACACCGGGGAGCTGTTTTTT.

The V and J genes are TRBV27 and TRBJ2-3; D gene uncertain. The CDR3 is 17 amino acids. Germline V lookup: CDR1 MNHEY, CDR2 SMNVEV (reference sequence). V gave up 6 bases and J gave up 2 bases, with 21 bases separating them. CDR3 loop: CASRPLGQTTFTDTQYF. CDR3 nucleotides: TGTGCCAGCAGGCCCCTTGGGCAGACCACCTTCACAGATACGCAGTATTTT.

This clone was counted a single time. The chain combines TRBV18 with TRBJ2-3, with a weak D call TRBD2 (6 bases). Trimming stripped 6 bases from V and 4 bases from J, with 11 bases between. Germline CDR1 KGHSH, CDR2 LQKENI. This CDR3 is 13 amino acids long. The CDR3 region is CASSGGFPDTQYF. In DNA, the CDR3 is TGTGCCAGCTCGGGAGGTTTCCCAGATACGCAGTATTTT.

This CDR3 is CASSFMGREDTQYF. CDR3 nucleotide sequence: TGTGCCAGCAGCTTCATGGGGAGGGAGGATACGCAGTATTTT. J is TRBJ2-3 and V is TRBV7-2; 7 bases match TRBD2. V was clipped by 3 bases and J by 6 bases; unmatched bases: 6. Germline lookup yields CDR1 SGHTA and CDR2 FQGNSA. The CDR3 covers 14 residues. Full variable domain (remainder filled in from reference TRBV7-2 and TRBJ2-3): GAGVSQSPSNKVTEKGKDVELRCDPISGHTALYWYRQSLGQGLEFLIYFQGNSAPDKSGLPSDRFSAERTGGSVSTLTIQRTQQEDSAVYLCASSFMGREDTQYFGPGTRLTVL.

V and J are TRBV30 and TRBJ2-5; TRBD1 agrees at 7 bases. After removal of 2 bases from V and 0 bases from J, the junction contained 9 bases not matched to a gene. The germline V gene encodes CDR1 GTSNPN and CDR2 SVGIG (reference sequence). The CDR3 runs to 16 residues. As DNA, the CDR3 is TGTGCCTGGAGTCCCGATCACAGGGGTTACCAAGAGACCCAGTACTTC. Its protein is CAWSPDHRGYQETQYF.

V usage is TRBV6-5 and J usage is TRBJ1-6; D is undetermined. The CDR3 has 14 amino acids. With 6 bases removed from V and 5 bases from J, the gap between germline ends came to 11 bases. In germline, CDR1 is MNHEY, CDR2 SVGAGI. The CDR3 loop is CASRPGRNNSPLHF. The CDR3 DNA is TGTGCCAGCAGACCCGGGAGAAATAATTCACCCCTCCACTTT.

This clone was observed a handful of times. Other DNA variants within this sample encode the same CDR3. V gene TRBV28 combines with J gene TRBJ2-2; TRBD2 agrees at 9 bases. Per the germline V gene, CDR1 is MDHEN and CDR2 is SYDVKM. CDR3 length: 16 residues. Trimming took 8 bases from V and 5 from J; bases not matched to a gene: 12. CDR3 in DNA: TGTGCCAGCTTCGGGGGAGCGGGGGGTGGAACCGGGGAGCTGTTTTTT. The encoded protein is CASFGGAGGGTGELFF.

Regarding this clone: This sample also contains other DNA sequences that code for the same CDR3. The chain couples TRBV7-2 to TRBJ1-3, with 8 positions matching TRBD1. Per germline, CDR1 SGHTA and CDR2 FQGNSA. The CDR3 is made up of 15 amino acids. With 5 bases clipped from V and 1 base from J, the junction kept 4 bases outside the gene matches. The CDR3 is CASSLGTGSGNTIYF. CDR3 DNA sequence: TGTGCCAGCAGCCTAGGGACAGGATCTGGAAACACCATATATTTT.